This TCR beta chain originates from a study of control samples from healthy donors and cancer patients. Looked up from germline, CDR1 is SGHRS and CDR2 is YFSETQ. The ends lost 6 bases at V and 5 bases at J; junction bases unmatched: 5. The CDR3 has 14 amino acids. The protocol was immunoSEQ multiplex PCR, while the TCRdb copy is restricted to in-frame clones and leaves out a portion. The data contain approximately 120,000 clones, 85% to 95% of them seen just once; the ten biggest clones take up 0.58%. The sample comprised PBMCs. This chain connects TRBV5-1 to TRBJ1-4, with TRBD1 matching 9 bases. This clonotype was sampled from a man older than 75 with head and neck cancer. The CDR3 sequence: CASTPGQGNEKLFF. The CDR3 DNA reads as TGCGCCAGCACCCCGGGACAGGGAAATGAAAAACTGTTTTTT.